Following are 27 T cell receptor beta chains from one sample sequenced in a study of response to subunit inactivated influenza vaccine. A single record per CDR3 protein comes from TCRdb applying MiXCR to the RT-PCR reads. The table lists about 540,000 distinct CDR3 sequences, 20% to 25% of them singletons, with 2.5% to 3% in the top ten. These data were also reused for a study on T cells expressing NK-cell markers. This second study says: A 5'RACE template switching approach incorporating UMIs was used to make TCR beta cDNA.

This specimen consisted of CD4+ T cells sorted from PBMCs, obtained 12 days after vaccination. These receptors came from a man between 45 and 60 years old who received an inactivated influenza vaccine.

CDR3 in amino acids: CASSSGRDSPLHF. The DNA for the CDR3 is TGTGCCAGTTCATCAGGGCGGGATTCACCCCTCCACTTT. This sequence joins TRBV3-1 and TRBJ1-6; a possible D gene is TRBD1 (5 bases). This CDR3 is built from 13 residues. The germline gives CDR1 LGHDT, CDR2 YNNKEL (reference sequence). The V and J ends lost 9 bases and 8 bases respectively, with 14 bases between them. Drawing the rest from reference TRBV3-1 and TRBJ1-6, the complete variable domain is DTAVSQTPKYLVTQMGNDKSIKCEQNLGHDTMYWYKQDSKKFLKIMFSYNNKELIINETVPNRFSPKSPDKAHLNLHINSLELGDSAVYFCASSSGRDSPLHFGNGTRLTVT.

The rearrangement uses TRBV5-1 and TRBJ1-1, with TRBD1 identical over 9 bases. With 2 bases clipped from V and 7 bases from J, the junction kept 6 bases outside the gene matches. CDR3 size: 14 residues. The V gene's germline CDR1 is SGHRS and CDR2 YFSETQ. The CDR3 is CASSLGQGRSEAFF. CDR3 DNA: TGCGCCAGCAGCTTAGGACAGGGGCGAAGTGAAGCTTTCTTT. Based on the CDR3 plus reference TRBV5-1 and TRBJ1-1, the full variable domain is KAGVTQTPRYLIKTRGQQVTLSCSPISGHRSVSWYQQTPGQGLQFLFEYFSETQRNKGNFPGRFSGRQFSNSRSEMNVSTLELGDSALYLCASSLGQGRSEAFFGQGTRLTVV.

This clonotype showed up many times. The rearrangement links TRBV6-5 to TRBJ1-1, with TRBD1 identical over 10 bases. The CDR3 has 13 residues. Per the germline V gene, CDR1 is MNHEY and CDR2 is SVGAGI. The ends lost 5 bases at V and 4 bases at J; junction bases unmatched: 1. This chain's CDR3 is CASSRDRGTEAFF. CDR3 DNA: TGTGCCAGCAGTCGGGACAGGGGCACTGAAGCTTTCTTT.

The rearrangement uses TRBV7-9 and TRBJ2-5; D uncertain. The germline CDR1 and CDR2 sequences are SEHNR and FQNEAQ (reference sequence). The CDR3 is made up of 15 amino acids. Between the trimmed V and J ends, which lost 5 bases and 4 bases, there was a span of 17 bases. The CDR3 nucleotides are TGTGCCAGCAGCCCAAATGACGGTTCCTCAGAGACCCAGTACTTC. Translated, it gives CASSPNDGSSETQYF.

This rearrangement joins TRBV20-1 to TRBJ1-6; no definite D call. V was pared by 5 bases and J by 0 bases, with 8 bases between. Germline V lookup: CDR1 DFQATT, CDR2 SNEGSKA (reference sequence). The CDR3 sequence is 14 residues long. This CDR3 reads CSARVSSYNSPLHF. Written as DNA, the CDR3 is TGCAGTGCTCGGGTCAGCTCCTATAATTCACCCCTCCACTTT.

The chain recombines TRBV3-1 with TRBJ2-5; 13 positions agree with TRBD2. The CDR3 is 16 residues long. The germline CDR1 and CDR2 sequences are LGHDT and YNNKEL (reference sequence). J gave up 7 bases and V 4 bases, and 9 bases lay outside the gene matches. The CDR3 region is CASSPGTSGAEGTQYF. CDR3 bases: TGTGCCAGCAGCCCGGGGACTAGCGGGGCTGAAGGGACCCAGTACTTC.

The chain links TRBV3-1 to TRBJ1-1; D is possibly TRBD1 (6 bases). V lost 0 bases to trimming and J lost 6 bases, with 11 bases between them. Germline loops: CDR1 LGHDT, CDR2 YNNKEL (reference sequence). The CDR3 sequence is 14 residues long. The CDR3 protein is CASSQEGGPPEAFF. The CDR3 DNA follows: TGTGCCAGCAGCCAAGAAGGGGGACCCCCTGAAGCTTTCTTT.

This clonotype was observed a few times. The rearrangement uses TRBV4-2 and TRBJ2-5; 11 nucleotides line up with TRBD1. V shed 4 bases, J shed 2 bases, and the junction held 6 bases outside the gene matches. This CDR3 is built from 16 residues. Germline assignment: CDR1 LGHNA and CDR2 YNFKEQ. The CDR3 loop reads CASSLGTGGPQETQYF. The CDR3 DNA sequence: TGTGCCAGCAGCCTCGGGACAGGGGGACCACAAGAGACCCAGTACTTC.

This clonotype was counted at least ten times. This sequence joins TRBV5-1 and TRBJ2-7; D is uncertain. This CDR3 comprises 14 residues. V lost 6 bases to trimming and J lost 5 bases, with 18 bases between them. Germline assignment: CDR1 SGHRS and CDR2 YFSETQ. The CDR3, as DNA: TGCGCCAGCACCCCGGGCATGCCGGCCCACGAGCAGTACTTC. As protein: CASTPGMPAHEQYF.

This clonotype occurred many times. The genes are TRBV4-3 and TRBJ2-7, with 7 bases that match TRBD1. This CDR3 comprises 15 residues. Germline lookup yields CDR1 LGHNA and CDR2 YSLEER. Germline trimming cut 0 bases from V and 2 bases from J; bases unmatched to any gene: 4. The CDR3 nucleotides are TGCGCCAGCAGCCAAGATCATGGGACAGCCTACGAGCAGTACTTC. It translates to CASSQDHGTAYEQYF.

Only a few counts were recorded for this clonotype. The rearrangement joins TRBV12-3 or TRBV12-4 to TRBJ1-5; 7 positions agree with TRBD1. The ends lost 5 bases at V and 6 bases at J; junction bases unmatched: 10. There are 15 residues in the CDR3. CDR3 DNA sequence: TGTGCCAGCAGTCTAGGACAGGCCCCGTTTCAGCCCCAGCATTTT. It yields the protein CASSLGQAPFQPQHF.

The chain is built from TRBV13 and TRBJ2-5; D may be TRBD1 (6 bases). The CDR3 is 15 amino acids. Germline V lookup: CDR1 PRHDT, CDR2 FYEKMQ (reference sequence). Trimming took off 5 bases at V and 5 bases at J, with 18 bases between the two ends. The CDR3 sequence is CASSHGTLGHETQYF. CDR3 bases: TGTGCCAGCAGCCACGGGACACTTGGACACGAGACCCAGTACTTC. The variable domain in full, completed from reference TRBV13 and TRBJ2-5, reads AAGVIQSPRHLIKEKRETATLKCYPIPRHDTVYWYQQGPGQDPQFLISFYEKMQSDKGSIPDRFSAQQFSDYHSELNMSSLELGDSALYFCASSHGTLGHETQYFGPGTRLLVL.

This clonotype was counted a few times. The chain employs TRBV12-3 or TRBV12-4 and TRBJ1-2; TRBD1 aligns across 8 bases. J was trimmed by 3 bases and V by 6 bases; bases with no gene match: 9. The CDR3 is 15 amino acids. The CDR3 bases are TGTGCCAGCAGCCCGCCGACAGGGGTGGACTATGGCTACACCTTC. This gives the protein CASSPPTGVDYGYTF.

V is TRBV12-3 or TRBV12-4 and J is TRBJ2-3, with D possibly matching TRBD2 (6 bases). The CDR3 has 15 residues. The V end was cut by 7 bases, the J end by 5 bases, with 19 bases between. The CDR3: CASTTRGSVGDTQYF. For the CDR3, the DNA is TGTGCCAGCACCACCCGGGGGAGCGTGGGAGATACGCAGTATTTT.

The chain has TRBV12-3 or TRBV12-4 and TRBJ1-5; a possible D gene is TRBD1 (6 bases). Trimming cost V 5 bases and J 3 bases, with 11 bases left between them. The CDR3 spans 14 residues. Here the CDR3 reads CASSQGHVNQPQHF. CDR3 nucleotide sequence: TGTGCCAGCAGTCAGGGACACGTCAATCAGCCCCAGCATTTT.

This clonotype has a handful of counts. The V call is TRBV11-2, the J call TRBJ2-7; 9 bases agree with TRBD1. V was pared by 3 bases and J by 3 bases, with 6 bases of the junction left unmatched. Germline CDR1 is SGHAT and CDR2 is FQNNGV. This CDR3 has 15 residues. The chain's CDR3 is CASSLGTGYLYEQYF. CDR3 sequence (DNA): TGTGCCAGCAGCTTGGGGACAGGGTATCTCTACGAGCAGTACTTC.

The gene calls are TRBV4-3 and TRBJ1-2; D is possibly TRBD1 (5 bases). The V and J ends lost 1 base and 8 bases respectively, with 17 bases between them. In germline, CDR1 is LGHNA, CDR2 YSLEER. The CDR3 spans 15 residues. The CDR3 sequence: CASSQGRGRPLGYTF. The CDR3 region has the DNA TGCGCCAGCAGCCAAGGACGGGGACGCCCTCTCGGCTACACCTTC.

This clonotype was recorded many times. The rearrangement links TRBV5-1 to TRBJ2-1; tentatively, D is TRBD1 or TRBD2 (5 bases each). V was cut by 4 bases and J by 8 bases, with 19 bases left in between. Per the germline V gene, CDR1 is SGHRS and CDR2 is YFSETQ. The CDR3 has 15 residues. CDR3 nucleotide sequence: TGCGCCAGCAGCGACTTCGGAAGAGGGGATGATGAGCAGTTCTTC. The encoded protein is CASSDFGRGDDEQFF.

In DNA, the CDR3 is TGTGCCAGCAGCTTTATAGGGTCCTACAATGAGCAGTTCTTC. It translates to CASSFIGSYNEQFF. The genes are TRBV7-2 and TRBJ2-1; D remains unclear. Trimming removed 3 bases at V and 1 base at J, with 7 bases between. There are 14 residues in the CDR3. Germline CDR1 and CDR2: SGHTA and FQGNSA.

This clonotype was counted a few times. The chain couples TRBV14 to TRBJ1-3; D gene ambiguous. The V and J ends lost 2 bases and 2 bases respectively, with 10 bases between them. The CDR3 extends over 15 amino acids. Germline V gene data show CDR1 as SGHDN and CDR2 as FVKESK. The DNA of the CDR3 is TGTGCCAGCAGCCAATCTATGACGGCTGGAAACACCATATATTTT. Translating gives CASSQSMTAGNTIYF.

This clonotype was counted only a few times. This rearrangement joins TRBV20-1 to TRBJ1-2, with TRBD1 identical over 8 bases. Germline V lookup: CDR1 DFQATT, CDR2 SNEGSKA (reference sequence). With V trimmed by 3 bases and J by 8 bases, 8 bases remained unmatched. The CDR3 is 13 residues long. DNA of the CDR3: TGCAGTGCTAGCGACAGGGGTAATCGAGGCTACACCTTC. It specifies CSASDRGNRGYTF.

This clonotype was seen more than once but under ten times. The chain has TRBV4-2 and TRBJ2-6, with D unclear. With 3 bases removed from V and 0 bases from J, the gap between germline ends came to 9 bases. Germline CDR1 is LGHNA and CDR2 is YNFKEQ. There are 16 residues in the CDR3. CDR3 sequence (DNA): TGTGCCAGCAGCCACGGACGTTACTCTGGGGCCAACGTCCTGACTTTC. It is translated as CASSHGRYSGANVLTF.

This clonotype turned up a few times. V usage is TRBV20-1 and J usage is TRBJ1-4; possible D gene TRBD1, 5 bases. The V gene lost 3 bases and the J gene lost 3 bases, with 8 bases spanning the gap. Germline CDR1 reads DFQATT; CDR2 reads SNEGSKA (reference sequence). This CDR3 is 13 amino acids long. The DNA of the CDR3 is TGCAGTGCTAGCCGACAGCCTAATGAAAAACTGTTTTTT. Translated, it gives CSASRQPNEKLFF.

This clonotype was recorded a few times. V and J are TRBV5-1 and TRBJ1-4; 11 bases line up with TRBD1. The ends lost 6 bases at V and 2 bases at J; junction bases unmatched: 6. CDR3 size: 16 residues. Germline assignment: CDR1 SGHRS and CDR2 YFSETQ. The CDR3 DNA sequence: TGCGCCAGCACCAGGACAGGGGGCGTTACTAATGAAAAACTGTTTTTT. Protein sequence: CASTRTGGVTNEKLFF.

A few counts support this clonotype. The rearrangement links TRBV20-1 to TRBJ2-2, with 7 nucleotides matching TRBD1. CDR3 length equals 15 residues. J lost 5 bases, V lost 3 bases, and 9 bases had no gene match. Germline CDR1 reads DFQATT; CDR2 reads SNEGSKA (reference sequence). CDR3 nucleotide sequence: TGCAGTGCTAGCCCAGGGACAGCCTTAACCGGGGAGCTGTTTTTT. Translated: CSASPGTALTGELFF.

The chain combines TRBV4-1 with TRBJ2-1, with TRBD2 matching over 10 bases. With 2 bases clipped from V and 6 bases from J, the junction kept 10 bases outside the gene matches. The CDR3 spans 17 residues. In germline, CDR1 is MGHRA, CDR2 YSYEKL. Written as DNA, the CDR3 is TGCGCCAGCAGCCAACTGGACTTGATAGCGGGAGGCAATGAGCAGTTCTTC. Translating gives CASSQLDLIAGGNEQFF.

The J gene is TRBJ2-3, the V gene TRBV10-3; TRBD2 matches 11 bases. CDR1 is ENHRY and CDR2 is SYGVKD in the germline V gene. The J segment lost 3 bases and the V segment lost 0 bases, leaving 8 bases of the junction unmatched. The length of the CDR3 is 18 residues. The CDR3 loop reads CAISESRGLAGGTDTQYF. CDR3 sequence (DNA): TGTGCCATCAGTGAGTCGAGGGGTCTAGCGGGAGGTACAGATACGCAGTATTTT.